A selection of T cell receptor beta chains follows, all from one sample in a study of identical twins. TCRdb re-called the 5' RACE reads with MiXCR, one entry per CDR3 protein. The sample consists of 420,000 or so distinct CDR3 sequences, around 18% of them appearing once. Source material: naive T cells sorted from blood. The receptors here all came from a man aged 50-60 years in good health. Each CDR3 is given with its conserved first and last residue. A D gene is named only where the DNA matches it firmly. A clone size is listed for some rows: how often the clone was seen (once, few, many), or a class if it is expanded.

TRBD2	once	TRBJ2-1	TRBV7-2	CASSPQRGVLIYNEQFF	TGTGCCAGCAGCCCCCAACGGGGGGTCCTAATTTACAATGAGCAGTTCTTC
-	-	TRBJ2-5	TRBV4-1	CASSRAGGHLYQETQYF	TGCGCCAGCAGCCGGGCCGGGGGGCACCTGTACCAAGAGACCCAGTACTTC
-	few	TRBJ2-7	TRBV6-2/TRBV6-3	CASSYWGGEQYF	TGTGCCAGCAGTTACTGGGGAGGCGAGCAGTACTTC
-	-	TRBJ2-5	TRBV5-1	CASSLRRLETQYF	TGCGCCAGCAGCTTACGGAGATTAGAGACCCAGTACTTC
-	-	TRBJ2-2	TRBV24-1	CATSGSGTGELFF	TGTGCCACCAGTGGTTCGGGCACCGGGGAGCTGTTTTTT
TRBD2	many	TRBJ2-1	TRBV12-3/TRBV12-4	CASSLAPVGLAPYNEQFF	TGTGCCAGCAGTTTAGCGCCCGTTGGACTAGCTCCCTACAATGAGCAGTTCTTC
-	few	TRBJ2-7	TRBV29-1	CSGTDGEQYF	TGCAGCGGAACCGACGGCGAGCAGTACTTC
-	few	TRBJ1-4	TRBV5-6	CASSLTANYEKLFF	TGTGCCAGCAGCTTGACAGCCAACTACGAAAAACTGTTTTTT
-	-	TRBJ1-6	TRBV6-1	CASSGLTRGNSPLHF	TGTGCCAGCAGTGGCCTTACCCGGGGTAATTCACCCCTCCACTTT
-	many	TRBJ2-1	TRBV12-3/TRBV12-4	CASRPWPYNEQFF	TGTGCCAGTCGTCCTTGGCCCTACAATGAGCAGTTCTTC
TRBD1	-	TRBJ2-1	TRBV5-4	CASRGQGADHEQFF	TGTGCCAGCAGGGGACAGGGGGCGGATCATGAGCAGTTCTTC
TRBD1	few	TRBJ2-3	TRBV4-1	CASSQGDSVTQYF	TGCGCCAGCAGCCAAGGGGACAGTGTTACGCAGTATTTT
-	few	TRBJ1-1	TRBV27	CASSAWDGEAFF	TGTGCCAGCAGTGCGTGGGACGGTGAAGCTTTCTTT
TRBD1	few	TRBJ1-6	TRBV10-3	CAIRATGGQGEGSPLHF	TGTGCCATCAGAGCCACCGGGGGACAGGGGGAGGGTTCACCCCTCCACTTT
TRBD2	-	TRBJ2-2	TRBV7-2	CASSPSSGGNTGELFF	TGTGCCAGCAGCCCATCTAGCGGGGGAAACACCGGGGAGCTGTTTTTT
-	once	TRBJ2-2	TRBV28	CASSLLWEEVNTGELFF	TGTGCCAGCAGTTTATTATGGGAGGAGGTAAACACCGGGGAGCTGTTTTTT
-	few	TRBJ2-5	TRBV5-6	CASSLPGTETQYF	TGTGCCAGCAGCTTGCCAGGAACCGAGACCCAGTACTTC
TRBD2	-	TRBJ2-2	TRBV7-2	CASSQRLALTGELFF	TGTGCCAGCAGCCAGAGACTAGCGCTAACCGGGGAGCTGTTTTTT